These T cell receptor beta chains were read from a single sample in a study of cytomegalovirus exposure and HLA in healthy donors. Sequenced by immunoSEQ multiplex PCR; TCRdb stores in-frame clones only, minus some. The sample contains approximately 170,000 clones, about 77% of which appear only once. The sequenced sample was PBMCs. Receptors were obtained from a man younger than 45 in good health and CMV-seropositive. Each CDR3 is given with its conserved first and last residue. A D gene is named only where the DNA matches it firmly. Size tells how often a clone was seen (once, few, many) or the class of an expanded clone, and some rows leave it out.

V gene	clone size	D gene	J gene	CDR3 protein	CDR3 DNA
TRBV30	.	.	TRBJ2-1	CAWRGGAVYEQFF	TGTGCCTGGAGGGGGGGGGCTGTCTATGAGCAGTTCTTC
TRBV2	.	.	TRBJ2-7	CASTSGNQPFGEQYF	TGTGCCAGCACCTCAGGGAACCAACCCTTTGGCGAGCAGTACTTC
TRBV5-1	.	.	TRBJ2-3	CASSLEQALTDTQYF	TGCGCCAGCAGCTTGGAACAGGCCCTCACAGATACGCAGTATTTT
TRBV6-5	.	TRBD2	TRBJ2-3	CASSYRGGSTDTQYF	TGTGCCAGCAGTTACCGCGGGGGAAGCACAGATACGCAGTATTTT
TRBV19	.	.	TRBJ1-1	CASSIGNTEAFF	TGTGCCAGTAGTATCGGGAACACTGAAGCTTTCTTT
TRBV5-1	.	.	TRBJ2-5	CASSGGSSEVETQYF	TGCGCCAGCAGCGGCGGGTCCTCAGAGGTGGAGACCCAGTACTTC
TRBV2	.	TRBD1	TRBJ1-6	CASRGTDYSPLHF	TGTGCCAGCAGGGGGACAGATTATTCACCCCTCCACTTT
TRBV4-2	.	TRBD2	TRBJ2-7	CASSQDPLAGGLSYEQYF	TGTGCCAGCAGCCAAGATCCCCTAGCGGGGGGGCTCTCCTACGAGCAGTACTTC
TRBV4-1	.	TRBD1	TRBJ1-2	CASSQGRTGGGYGYTF	TGCGCCAGCAGCCAAGGAAGGACAGGGGGCGGGTATGGCTACACCTTC
TRBV9	.	TRBD2	TRBJ2-1	CASSVDVAGGYNEQFF	TGTGCCAGCAGCGTAGATGTAGCGGGAGGGTACAATGAGCAGTTCTTC
TRBV18	.	TRBD1	TRBJ1-3	CASSPLDRESSGNTIYF	TGTGCCAGCTCACCCCTGGACAGGGAGAGCTCTGGAAACACCATATATTTT
TRBV6-4	.	TRBD1	TRBJ1-4	CASSPGQGGEKLFF	TGTGCCAGCAGTCCGGGACAGGGCGGTGAAAAACTGTTTTTT
TRBV28	.	.	TRBJ2-2	CASSLPRVSDTGELLF	TGTGCCAGCAGTTTACCCCGGGTTAGTGACACCGGGGAGCTGCTTTTT
TRBV7-2	few	.	TRBJ1-6	CASSLAGGRPSPLHF	TGTGCCAGCAGCTTAGCCGGGGGAAGACCCTCACCCCTCCACTTT
TRBV11-3	.	.	TRBJ1-4	CASSLWGDNEKLFF	TGTGCCAGCAGCTTATGGGGGGACAATGAAAAACTGTTTTTT
TRBV7-8	few	TRBD1	TRBJ2-7	CASSLGGQTYEQYF	TGTGCCAGCAGCTTAGGGGGACAGACCTACGAGCAGTACTTC
TRBV6-6	.	TRBD1	TRBJ1-4	CASKRGRTNEKLFF	TGTGCCAGCAAGAGGGGGCGGACTAATGAAAAACTGTTTTTT
TRBV5-1	.	TRBD2	TRBJ2-5	CASSLGQREEVGTQYF	TGCGCCAGCAGCTTGGGGCAGCGGGAGGAGGTCGGGACCCAGTACTTC
TRBV11-1	.	.	TRBJ2-7	CASSLAKGRYEQYF	TGTGCCAGCAGCTTAGCGAAGGGGCGCTACGAGCAGTACTTC
TRBV27	.	TRBD1	TRBJ2-7	CASQGVTRGSYEQYF	TGTGCCAGCCAGGGGGTGACAAGGGGATCCTACGAGCAGTACTTC
TRBV21-1	.	.	TRBJ2-3	CASSIGTVTHLYTQYF	TGTGCCAGCAGCATCGGGACTGTCACCCATCTTTATACGCAGTATTTT
TRBV9	few	TRBD1	TRBJ1-4	CASSDGQGYANEKLFF	TGTGCCAGCAGCGACGGACAGGGGTATGCTAATGAAAAACTGTTTTTT
TRBV7-3	.	.	TRBJ1-1	CASSLGGGVTEAFF	TGTGCCAGCAGCTTAGGGGGGGGAGTCACTGAAGCTTTCTTT
TRBV4-2	.	TRBD2	TRBJ2-3	CASSQGRKPGLAGGPSTDTQYF	TGTGCCAGCAGCCAAGGACGAAAACCGGGACTAGCGGGGGGGCCAAGCACAGATACGCAGTATTTT
TRBV14	.	.	TRBJ2-7	CASSRDRGDEQYF	TGTGCCAGCAGCCGGGACCGCGGGGACGAGCAGTACTTC
TRBV5-3	once	.	TRBJ2-5	CARSPRSAGKETQYF	TGTGCCAGAAGCCCCCGTTCGGCGGGGAAAGAGACCCAGTACTTC
TRBV4-3	.	.	TRBJ2-3	CASSQAGRRVSTQYF	TGCGCCAGCAGCCAAGCGGGCCGGAGGGTATCTACGCAGTATTTT
TRBV7-3	few	.	TRBJ1-2	CASSKQANYGYTF	TGTGCCAGCAGCAAACAGGCCAACTATGGCTACACCTTC
TRBV4-2	.	.	TRBJ1-1	CASSPMGGAKMNTEAFF	TGTGCCAGCAGCCCTATGGGCGGGGCGAAAATGAACACTGAAGCTTTCTTT
TRBV5-6	.	.	TRBJ2-3	CASSLAYQGSTDTQYF	TGTGCCAGCAGCTTGGCTTATCAGGGGAGCACAGATACGCAGTATTTT
TRBV19	.	TRBD2	TRBJ2-5	CASSYSPIAGGGTQYF	TGTGCCAGTAGTTATTCACCAATCGCGGGAGGGGGTACCCAGTACTTC
TRBV6-1	.	.	TRBJ2-7	CASRENEQYF	TGTGCCAGCAGGGAGAACGAGCAGTACTTC
TRBV7-2	.	.	TRBJ1-4	CASSFAADPNEKLFF	TGTGCCAGCAGCTTCGCGGCAGACCCTAATGAAAAACTGTTTTTT
TRBV27	.	.	TRBJ1-4	CASSSNREATNEKLFF	TGTGCCAGCAGTTCGAACAGGGAAGCAACTAATGAAAAACTGTTTTTT
TRBV5-1	once	TRBD2	TRBJ2-3	CASSRLAGGTDTQYF	TGCGCCAGCAGTAGACTAGCGGGGGGCACAGATACGCAGTATTTT
TRBV4-3	.	.	TRBJ1-3	CASSPGQASGNTIYF	TGCGCCAGCAGCCCTGGACAAGCCTCTGGAAACACCATATATTTT
TRBV10-3	.	TRBD1	TRBJ1-1	CAISTGQGETEAFF	TGTGCCATCTCAACGGGACAGGGGGAGACTGAAGCTTTCTTT
TRBV5-8	.	.	TRBJ2-5	CASSLAAGDQETQYF	TGTGCCAGCAGCTTGGCCGCGGGTGATCAAGAGACCCAGTACTTC
TRBV29-1	.	TRBD1	TRBJ1-2	CSVDIPGQGSYGYTF	TGCAGCGTCGACATCCCTGGACAGGGAAGCTATGGCTACACCTTC
TRBV5-8	.	TRBD1	TRBJ1-5	CASSSPGTGVDSNQPQHF	TGTGCCAGCAGCTCCCCCGGGACAGGGGTTGATAGCAATCAGCCCCAGCATTTT
TRBV30	.	.	TRBJ1-5	CAWSTGSPNQPQHF	TGTGCCTGGAGTACAGGTTCCCCTAATCAGCCCCAGCATTTT
TRBV4-2	.	.	TRBJ1-1	CASSQEANTEAFF	TGTGCCAGCAGCCAAGAAGCGAACACTGAAGCTTTCTTT
TRBV10-3	.	.	TRBJ2-1	CAISDDGRSYNEQFF	TGTGCCATCAGTGACGACGGGAGAAGCTACAATGAGCAGTTCTTC
TRBV2	.	.	TRBJ2-1	CASSATSPSYNEQFF	TGTGCCAGCAGTGCTACTAGCCCCTCCTACAATGAGCAGTTCTTC
TRBV7-9	once	TRBD2	TRBJ2-5	CASSQYSGGHQETQYF	TGTGCCAGCAGTCAATATAGCGGGGGGCATCAAGAGACCCAGTACTTC
TRBV5-4	.	TRBD2	TRBJ2-3	CASSLTSDLTDTQYF	TGTGCCAGCAGCTTAACTAGCGATCTCACAGATACGCAGTATTTT
TRBV19	few	TRBD1	TRBJ2-5	CASSRGQGTEETQYF	TGTGCCAGTAGTCGCGGACAGGGAACAGAAGAGACCCAGTACTTC
TRBV2	.	TRBD1	TRBJ1-1	CASRPREGARTEAFF	TGTGCCAGCAGACCCCGGGAGGGGGCTCGCACTGAAGCTTTCTTT
TRBV5-4	.	TRBD2	TRBJ2-2	CASSQGLAGGTGELFF	TGTGCCAGCAGCCAAGGACTAGCGGGGGGAACCGGGGAGCTGTTTTTT
TRBV5-6	.	.	TRBJ2-2	CASSAVPGTSGELFF	TGTGCCAGCAGCGCTGTGCCCGGGACATCCGGGGAGCTGTTTTTT
TRBV6-5	.	.	TRBJ2-1	CASGGEQFF	TGTGCCAGCGGAGGGGAGCAGTTCTTC
TRBV5-1	.	.	TRBJ2-7	CASSLVDSSYEQYF	TGCGCCAGCAGCTTGGTGGACAGCAGTTACGAGCAGTACTTC
TRBV27	few	TRBD1	TRBJ1-3	CASSPTSTGIGSGNTIYF	TGTGCCAGCAGTCCCACCTCGACAGGGATTGGCTCTGGAAACACCATATATTTT
TRBV27	few	TRBD1	TRBJ1-5	CASSLVGRGGNQPQHF	TGTGCCAGCAGTTTAGTGGGCAGGGGGGGCAATCAGCCCCAGCATTTT
TRBV19	.	.	TRBJ2-2	CASSIGPNTGELFF	TGTGCCAGTAGTATAGGGCCAAACACCGGGGAGCTGTTTTTT